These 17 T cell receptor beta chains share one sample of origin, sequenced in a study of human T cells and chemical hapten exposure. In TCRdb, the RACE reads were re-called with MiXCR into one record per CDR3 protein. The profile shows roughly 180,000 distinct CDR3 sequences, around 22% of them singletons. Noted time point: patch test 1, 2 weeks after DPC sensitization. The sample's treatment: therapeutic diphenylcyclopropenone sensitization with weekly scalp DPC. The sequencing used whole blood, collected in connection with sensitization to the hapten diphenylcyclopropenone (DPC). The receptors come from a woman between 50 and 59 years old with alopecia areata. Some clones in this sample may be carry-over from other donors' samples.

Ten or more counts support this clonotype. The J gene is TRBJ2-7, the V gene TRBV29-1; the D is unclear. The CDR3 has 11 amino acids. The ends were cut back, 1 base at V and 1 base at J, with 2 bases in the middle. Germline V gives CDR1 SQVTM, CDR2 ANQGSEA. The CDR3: CSVEVSYEQYF. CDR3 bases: TGCAGCGTTGAAGTATCCTACGAGCAGTACTTC.

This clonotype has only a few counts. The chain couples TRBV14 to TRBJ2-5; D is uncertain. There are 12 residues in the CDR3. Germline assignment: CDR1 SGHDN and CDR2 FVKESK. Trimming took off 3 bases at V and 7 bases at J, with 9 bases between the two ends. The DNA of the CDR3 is TGTGCCAGCAGCCACCCCCAACGGACCCAGTACTTC. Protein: CASSHPQRTQYF.

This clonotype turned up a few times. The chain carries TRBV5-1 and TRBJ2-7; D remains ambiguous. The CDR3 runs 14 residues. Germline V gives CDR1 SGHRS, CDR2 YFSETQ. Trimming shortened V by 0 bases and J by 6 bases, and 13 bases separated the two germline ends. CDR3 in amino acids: CASSLEPGLSEQYF. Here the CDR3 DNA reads TGCGCCAGCAGCTTGGAACCGGGCCTAAGCGAGCAGTACTTC.

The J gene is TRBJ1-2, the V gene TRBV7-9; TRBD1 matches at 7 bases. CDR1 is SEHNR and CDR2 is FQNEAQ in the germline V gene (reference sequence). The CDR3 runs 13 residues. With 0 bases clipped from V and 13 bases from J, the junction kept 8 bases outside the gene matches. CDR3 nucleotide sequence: TGTGCCAGCAGCTTAGCCGGGGACAGAGAATTCACCTTC. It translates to CASSLAGDREFTF.

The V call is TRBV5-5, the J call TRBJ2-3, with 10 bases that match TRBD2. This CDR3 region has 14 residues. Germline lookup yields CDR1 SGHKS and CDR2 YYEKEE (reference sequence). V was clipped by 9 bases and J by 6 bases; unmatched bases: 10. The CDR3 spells CATSSGSGRDTQYF. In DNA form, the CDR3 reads TGTGCCACCTCTAGCGGGAGCGGGAGGGATACGCAGTATTTT. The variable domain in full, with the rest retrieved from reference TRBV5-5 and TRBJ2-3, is DAGVTQSPTHLIKTRGQQVTLRCSPISGHKSVSWYQQVLGQGPQFIFQYYEKEERGRGNFPDRFSARQFPNYSSELNVNALLLGDSALYLCATSSGSGRDTQYFGPGTRLTVL.

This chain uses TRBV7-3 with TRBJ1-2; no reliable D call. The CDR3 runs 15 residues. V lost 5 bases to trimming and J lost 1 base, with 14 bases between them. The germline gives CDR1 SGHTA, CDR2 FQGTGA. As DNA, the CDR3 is TGTGCCAGCAGCCCATCCGGCGGACTTAACTATGGCTACACCTTC. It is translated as CASSPSGGLNYGYTF.

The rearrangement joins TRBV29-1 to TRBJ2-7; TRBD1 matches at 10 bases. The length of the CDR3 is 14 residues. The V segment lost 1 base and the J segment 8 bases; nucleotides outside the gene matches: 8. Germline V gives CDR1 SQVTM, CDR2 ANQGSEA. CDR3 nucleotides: TGCAGCGTTGAAGGACAGGGGGCAAATCCAAAGCAGTACTTC. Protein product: CSVEGQGANPKQYF.

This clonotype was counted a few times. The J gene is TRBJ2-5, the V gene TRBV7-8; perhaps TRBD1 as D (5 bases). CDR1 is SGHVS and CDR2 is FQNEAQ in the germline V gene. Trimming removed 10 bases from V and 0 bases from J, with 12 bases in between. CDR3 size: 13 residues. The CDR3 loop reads CANSPGYQETQYF. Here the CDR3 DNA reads TGTGCCAATTCTCCAGGGTACCAAGAGACCCAGTACTTC.

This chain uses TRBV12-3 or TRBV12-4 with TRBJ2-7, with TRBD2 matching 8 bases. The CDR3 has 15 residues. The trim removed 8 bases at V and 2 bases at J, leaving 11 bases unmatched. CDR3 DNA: TGTGCCAGCGGTCATAGCGGGATGTACCCCTACGAGCAGTACTTC. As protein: CASGHSGMYPYEQYF.

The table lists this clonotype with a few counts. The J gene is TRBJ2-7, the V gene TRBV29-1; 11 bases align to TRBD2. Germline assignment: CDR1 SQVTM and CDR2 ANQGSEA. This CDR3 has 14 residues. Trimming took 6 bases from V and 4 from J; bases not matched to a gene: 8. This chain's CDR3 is CSVAGTSGFYEQYF. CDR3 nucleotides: TGCAGCGTCGCCGGGACTAGCGGTTTTTACGAGCAGTACTTC.

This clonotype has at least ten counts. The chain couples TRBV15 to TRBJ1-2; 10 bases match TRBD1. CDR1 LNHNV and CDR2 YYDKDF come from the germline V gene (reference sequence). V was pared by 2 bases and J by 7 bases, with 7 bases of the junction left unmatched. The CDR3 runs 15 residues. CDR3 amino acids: CATSRPGTGVGGYTF. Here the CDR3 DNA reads TGTGCCACCAGCAGACCCGGGACAGGGGTAGGTGGCTACACCTTC.

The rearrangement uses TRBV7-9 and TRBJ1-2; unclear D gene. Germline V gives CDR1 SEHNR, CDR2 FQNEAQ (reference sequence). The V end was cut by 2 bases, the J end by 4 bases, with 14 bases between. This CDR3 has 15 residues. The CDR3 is CASSLSPGNSYGYTF. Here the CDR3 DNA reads TGTGCCAGCAGCTTATCCCCGGGGAACTCCTATGGCTACACCTTC.

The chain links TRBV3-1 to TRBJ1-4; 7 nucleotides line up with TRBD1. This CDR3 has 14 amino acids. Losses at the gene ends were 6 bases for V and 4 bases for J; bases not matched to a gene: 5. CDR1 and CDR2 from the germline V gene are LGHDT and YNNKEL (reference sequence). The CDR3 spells CASSQQGINEKLFF. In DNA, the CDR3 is TGTGCCAGCAGTCAACAGGGGATTAATGAAAAACTGTTTTTT.

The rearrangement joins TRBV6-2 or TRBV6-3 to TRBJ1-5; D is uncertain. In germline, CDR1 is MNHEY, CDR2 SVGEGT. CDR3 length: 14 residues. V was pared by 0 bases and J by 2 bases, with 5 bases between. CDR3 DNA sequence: TGTGCCAGCAGTTACTCGATGGGCAATCAGCCCCAGCATTTT. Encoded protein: CASSYSMGNQPQHF.

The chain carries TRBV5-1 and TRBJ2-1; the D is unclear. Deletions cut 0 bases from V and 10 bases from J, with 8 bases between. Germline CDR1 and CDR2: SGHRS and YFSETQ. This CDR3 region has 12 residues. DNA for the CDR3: TGCGCCAGCAGCTTGGCCCTTGGGGAGCAGTTCTTC. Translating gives CASSLALGEQFF.

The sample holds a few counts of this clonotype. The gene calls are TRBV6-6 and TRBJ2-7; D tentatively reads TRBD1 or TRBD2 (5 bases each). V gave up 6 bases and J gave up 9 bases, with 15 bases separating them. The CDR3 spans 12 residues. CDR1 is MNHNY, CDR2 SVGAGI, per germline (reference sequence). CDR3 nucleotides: TGTGCCAGCAGCCCAGCCGGGGCCGCGCAGTACTTC. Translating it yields CASSPAGAAQYF.

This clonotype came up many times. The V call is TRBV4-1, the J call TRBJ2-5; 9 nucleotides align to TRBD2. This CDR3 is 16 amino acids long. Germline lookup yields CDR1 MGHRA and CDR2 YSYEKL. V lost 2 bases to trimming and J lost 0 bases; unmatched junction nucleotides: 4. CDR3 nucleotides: TGCGCCAGCAGCCAACGACTAGCGGTAAACCAAGAGACCCAGTACTTC. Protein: CASSQRLAVNQETQYF.